This TCR beta chain was documented in a study of blood T cell repertoires in COVID-19. As for the study in general: Whether acute or convalescent, the COVID-19 samples came from the United States, Italy and Spain. Sample material is recorded as cDNA or gDNA derived from T cells, B-cell-depleted T cells, or PBMCs.

This clone has a single count. The CDR3 is 14 residues long. Trimming took 3 bases from V and 4 from J, leaving 15 bases between them. Germline CDR1 SQVTM, CDR2 ANQGSEA. Method: immunoSEQ multiplex PCR; TCRdb's copy keeps in-frame clones and lacks some. Found here are about 250,000 clones, about 89% of them singletons; the top ten hold approximately 0.85%. This TCR came from a woman aged 40 to 50 who had recovered from COVID-19. The genes are TRBV29-1 and TRBJ2-5; D may be TRBD2 (6 bases). Sample: peripheral blood. The CDR3 nucleotides read TGCAGCGTTGATACCGGAGCCGGGGGAGAGACCCAGTACTTC. Amino acids: CSVDTGAGGETQYF.